This TCR beta chain comes out of a study of T cell responses to AZD1222 COVID-19 vaccine. Study findings and constraints: With dominance at 160-218 and 743-854, vaccine-associated CD4 TCRs spanned spike.

About this clone: The antigen remains unidentified.

The protocol was immunoSEQ multiplex PCR, while the TCRdb copy is restricted to in-frame clones and leaves out a portion. The table lists about 170,000 clones, about nine tenths of them singletons. The CDR3 is 16 residues long. Deletions cut 4 bases from V and 6 bases from J, with 19 bases between. CDR1 is SEHNR, CDR2 FQNEAQ, per germline (reference sequence). This clonotype was sampled from an adult in good health. Here the sequenced sample was peripheral blood, taken on day 0 of AZD1222 vaccination. V is TRBV7-9 and J is TRBJ1-5; D may be TRBD1 (6 bases). The CDR3 spells CASSSHGQGMGQPQHF. CDR3 DNA: TGTGCCAGCAGCTCCCACGGGCAGGGGATGGGTCAGCCCCAGCATTTT.